This is a list of T cell receptor beta chains from one sample in a study of cytomegalovirus exposure and HLA in healthy donors. The table came from immunoSEQ multiplex PCR; TCRdb's copy has only in-frame clones and leaves some out. Of 120,000 or so clones in the sample, 80% were seen once. Input material: PBMCs. All receptors derive from a man aged 40-49 years in good health and CMV-seronegative. CDR3s include the opening cysteine and the closing phenylalanine or tryptophan. A D gene is named only where the DNA matches it firmly. Clone size is given for some rows only: seen once, a few or many times, or a class if the clone is expanded.

TRBV7-9	.	TRBD1	TRBJ1-6	TGTGCCAGCAGCGCGGGACAGGGCCCGAATTCACCCCTCCACTTT	CASSAGQGPNSPLHF
TRBV28	.	TRBD1	TRBJ1-1	TGTGCCAGCAGCCCCCGTGGGACAGTGAACACTGAAGCTTTCTTT	CASSPRGTVNTEAFF
TRBV2	.	.	TRBJ2-7	TGTGCCAGCAGCCCCGGGACATTCTCCTACGAGCAGTACTTC	CASSPGTFSYEQYF
TRBV5-6	once	TRBD1	TRBJ2-7	TGTGCCAGCAGCGTACAGGGGAACTCCTACGAGCAGTACTTC	CASSVQGNSYEQYF
TRBV28	.	TRBD1	TRBJ1-4	TGTGCCAGCAGTTTACCCGGACAGGGGAATGAAAAACTGTTTTTT	CASSLPGQGNEKLFF
TRBV28	.	TRBD2	TRBJ2-3	TGTGCCAGCAGTTCCGAGCGGGGGGGAAAAACAGATACGCAGTATTTT	CASSSERGGKTDTQYF
TRBV29-1	.	.	TRBJ2-7	TGCAGCGACGAGCAGAGGCTCTACGAGCAGTACTTC	CSDEQRLYEQYF
TRBV7-8	.	TRBD2	TRBJ2-5	TGTGCCAGTCAGACTAGCGGGGGTGGGGAGACCCAGTACTTC	CASQTSGGGETQYF
TRBV5-4	.	TRBD1	TRBJ2-7	TGTGCCAGCAGCTCCCCAAGGGGGCCGACCTACGAGCAGTACTTC	CASSSPRGPTYEQYF
TRBV19	.	TRBD2	TRBJ2-3	TGTGCCAGTAGTTTGGGACTAGCGGGAACGGATACGCAGTATTTT	CASSLGLAGTDTQYF
TRBV7-9	.	.	TRBJ1-1	TGTGCCAGCAGCGAAAGACAGGACAGCAACACTGAAGCTTTCTTT	CASSERQDSNTEAFF
TRBV5-1	.	.	TRBJ1-2	TGCGCCAGCAGCTTCTCTAGTTCAGTATGGAACTGGGATGGCTACACCTTC	CASSFSSSVWNWDGYTF
TRBV5-1	.	TRBD2	TRBJ2-1	TGCGCCAGCAGCCAGAACCTAGCGGGAGGGCGCCATGAGCAGTTCTTC	CASSQNLAGGRHEQFF
TRBV23-1	.	TRBD1	TRBJ1-1	TGCGCCAGCCAATTGGACAGGATGAACACTGAAGCTTTCTTT	CASQLDRMNTEAFF
TRBV2	.	TRBD1	TRBJ1-5	TGTGCCAGCGGGAGGGACAGGGGTCTCAATCAGCCCCAGCATTTT	CASGRDRGLNQPQHF
TRBV9	.	TRBD2	TRBJ2-5	TGTGCCAGCAGCCCCCGAGCTAGCGGGGGGGCCGAGACCCAGTACTTC	CASSPRASGGAETQYF